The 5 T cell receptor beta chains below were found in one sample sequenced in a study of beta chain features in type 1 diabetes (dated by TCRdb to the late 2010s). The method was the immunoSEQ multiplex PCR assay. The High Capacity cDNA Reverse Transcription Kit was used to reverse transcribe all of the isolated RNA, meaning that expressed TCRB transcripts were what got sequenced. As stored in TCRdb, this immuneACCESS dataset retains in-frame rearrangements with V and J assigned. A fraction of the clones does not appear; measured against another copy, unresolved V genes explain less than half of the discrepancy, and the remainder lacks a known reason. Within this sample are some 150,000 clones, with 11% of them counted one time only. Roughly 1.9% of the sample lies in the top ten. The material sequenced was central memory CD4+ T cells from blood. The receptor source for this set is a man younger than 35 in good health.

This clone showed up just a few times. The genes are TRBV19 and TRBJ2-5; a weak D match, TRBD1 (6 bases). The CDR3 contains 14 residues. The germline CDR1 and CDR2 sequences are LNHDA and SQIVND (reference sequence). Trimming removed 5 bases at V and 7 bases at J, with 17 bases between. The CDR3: CASSPLTGVGTQYF. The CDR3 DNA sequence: TGTGCCAGTAGTCCCTTGACAGGAGTCGGGACCCAGTACTTC.

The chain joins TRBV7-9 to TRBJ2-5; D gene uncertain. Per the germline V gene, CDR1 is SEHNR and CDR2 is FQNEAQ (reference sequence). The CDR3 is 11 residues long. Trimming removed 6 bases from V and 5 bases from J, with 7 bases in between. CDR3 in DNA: TGTGCCAGCAGTTCCGTGGAGACCCAGTACTTC. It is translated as CASSSVETQYF.

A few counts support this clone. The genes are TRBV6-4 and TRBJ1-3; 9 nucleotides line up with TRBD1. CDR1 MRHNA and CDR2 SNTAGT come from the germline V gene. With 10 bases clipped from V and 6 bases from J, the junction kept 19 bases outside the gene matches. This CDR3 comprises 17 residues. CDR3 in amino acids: CATPWLGQGSSENTIYF. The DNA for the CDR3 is TGTGCCACCCCCTGGCTGGGACAGGGTAGTTCGGAAAACACCATATATTTT.

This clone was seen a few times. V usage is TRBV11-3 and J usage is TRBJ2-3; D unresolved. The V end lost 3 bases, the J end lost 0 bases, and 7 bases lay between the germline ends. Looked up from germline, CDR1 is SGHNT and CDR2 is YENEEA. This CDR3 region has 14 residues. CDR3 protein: CASSFGGSTDTQYF. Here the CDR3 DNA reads TGTGCCAGCAGCTTCGGCGGAAGCACAGATACGCAGTATTTT.

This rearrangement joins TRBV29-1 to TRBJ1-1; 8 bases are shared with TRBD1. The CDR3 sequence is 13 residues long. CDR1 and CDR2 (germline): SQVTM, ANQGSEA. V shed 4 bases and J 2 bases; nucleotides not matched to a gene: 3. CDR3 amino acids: CSVARGLNTEAFF. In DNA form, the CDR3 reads TGCAGCGTTGCCAGGGGGCTCAACACTGAAGCTTTCTTT.